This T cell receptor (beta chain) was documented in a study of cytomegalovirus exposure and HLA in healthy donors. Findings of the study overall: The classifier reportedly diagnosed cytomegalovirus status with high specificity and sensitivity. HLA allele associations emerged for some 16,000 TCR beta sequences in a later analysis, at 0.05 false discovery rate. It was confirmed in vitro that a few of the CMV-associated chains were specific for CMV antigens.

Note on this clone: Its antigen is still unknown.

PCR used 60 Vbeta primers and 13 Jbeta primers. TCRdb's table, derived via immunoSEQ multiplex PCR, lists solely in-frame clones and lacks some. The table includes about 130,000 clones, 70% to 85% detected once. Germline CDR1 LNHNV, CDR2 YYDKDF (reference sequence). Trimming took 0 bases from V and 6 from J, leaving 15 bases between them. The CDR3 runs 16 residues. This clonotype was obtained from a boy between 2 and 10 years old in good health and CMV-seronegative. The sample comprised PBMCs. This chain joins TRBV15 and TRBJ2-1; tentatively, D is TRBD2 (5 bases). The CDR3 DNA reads TGTGCCACCAGCAGAGACAACCGAGGGTCGGGCAATGAGCAGTTCTTC. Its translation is CATSRDNRGSGNEQFF.